This T cell receptor (beta chain) was recovered during a study of T cell responses to AZD1222 COVID-19 vaccine (dated by TCRdb to about 2021). Notes on the research overall: AZD1222 recipients whose second dose came at about 4 weeks and those whose second dose came at about 12 weeks were combined into one group, since spike-specific TCR depth and breadth did not differ between the two schedules. TCR sequencing covered some 250 trial participants: about 210 given two doses of AZD1222 and about 26 given two doses of MenACWY control vaccine. Trial participants were enrolled by age into 18-55, 56-69 and 70-plus year subgroups, with roughly 150, 30 and 60 TCR-sequenced participants respectively.

This clone showed up just once. This clone's antigen is unknown. No clone much larger than this one lies a single base away; base qualities are absent. Results the study describes overall, beyond this receptor: Conclusions about previously exposed vaccinees are limited, since just five or six AZD1222 recipients were seropositive for SARS-CoV-2 at baseline. No day 14 peak-response samples were available, so repertoires were characterized only after the peak T cell response. CD4 TCRs associated with the vaccine covered the entire spike protein, and the dominant responses were in regions 160-218 and 743-854. Nearly half of unique spike-specific TCRs reportedly recognized epitopes outside regions mutated in the B.1.351 and B.1.1.7 variants. Most participants were white British and females outnumbered males, and the authors suggested that clonal diversity may have been underestimated. The 56-69-year group was small, and its depth increase did not reach significance, likely because of low power. Spike-specific TCR breadth and depth rose significantly after two AZD1222 doses compared with day 0 and with MenACWY recipients.

The CDR3 regions of human TCRbeta chains were analyzed by immunosequencing. On the authors' methods: Repertoire TCRs were matched against a reference library of SARS-CoV-2-specific TCRs generated with the MIRA antigen-specificity platform. Breadth was defined as the fraction of unique TCRs that were SARS-CoV-2-associated, and depth was defined as the fraction of total T cells that were SARS-CoV-2-associated. Each spike-specific TCR was assigned to its reactive spike region and to a CD4 or CD8 class using the MIRA data. Log10-transformed breadth and depth values were compared by one-way ANOVA with Sidak's multiple comparisons tests. TCRdb obtained this table from immuneACCESS and retained in-frame rearrangements with V and J assigned. These tables miss some clones; where compared with another copy, unresolved V genes account for less than half of the shortfall, and the remainder is unexplained. The DNA gave D and trimming, while V, J and clone size come from that table. Across this sample there are tens of thousands of clones, with about 85% seen only once. About 22% of the sample belongs to the ten largest clones.

Interpreted using the paper, the time point label stands for: baseline before first vaccination. Samples from vaccinated people were obtained from the UK trials COV001 and COV002, which included a single-blind randomized controlled phase 2/3 trial of AZD1222 (ChAdOx1 nCoV-19) in healthy adults. Trial participant PBMC samples were collected at day 0 and day 28 after the second dose for TCRbeta chain sequencing. The germline V gene encodes CDR1 SGHTA and CDR2 FQGNSA. V gives up 2 bases and J gives up 5 bases, and the segment between their germline ends measures 15 bases. Spanning cysteine to phenylalanine, the CDR3 consists of 16 amino acids. Kept here is only the CDR3 DNA, which spans 48 bases and is read in frame from base 1.

The sequencing here drew on peripheral blood, taken on day 0 of AZD1222 vaccination. This sequence uses TRBV7-2 and TRBJ1-4, with no reliable assignment of the D segment. This receptor was taken from an adult in good health. In nucleotide form, the sequence is TGTGCCAGCAGCTTATGGGGTGGGCAATTAAATGAAAAACTGTTTTTT. The translation is CASSLWGGQLNEKLFF.